A selection of T cell receptor beta chains follows, all from one sample in a study of T cell repertoires in cytomegalovirus infection. TCRdb independently ran MiXCR on the reads; one entry per CDR3 protein. The data hold around 530,000 distinct CDR3 sequences, with less than 30% observed a single time. Sequencing was performed on PBMCs. Every receptor here comes from a human donor in good health (CMV status not recorded). Some clones in this sample may be carry-over from other donors' samples. Both conserved end residues are part of each CDR3. The D gene is left open where the match is weak. Clone size is not always given. Where it is, it says once, few, many or a class for expanded clones.

d_call	j_call	clone_size	v_call	cdr3_nt	cdr3_aa
.	TRBJ1-4	few	TRBV28	TGTGCCAGCAGATACGGTGGTATGGATGAAAAACTGTTTTTT	CASRYGGMDEKLFF
TRBD2	TRBJ2-7	.	TRBV20-1	TGCAGTGTTTGGACTAGCGGGAAGTACGAGCAGTACTTC	CSVWTSGKYEQYF
TRBD2	TRBJ2-4	.	TRBV27	TGTGCCAGCAGTCACCGGACTAGCGGGCTAGCCAAAAACATTCAGTACTTC	CASSHRTSGLAKNIQYF
TRBD2	TRBJ2-5	.	TRBV7-6	TGTGCCAGCAGCTTACAGCCTAGCGGGAGGAAAGAGACCCAGTACTTC	CASSLQPSGRKETQYF
.	TRBJ1-2	few	TRBV5-8	TGTGCCAGCAGCATAATCAGACAGGTCCTCTATGGCTACACCTTC	CASSIIRQVLYGYTF
.	TRBJ1-2	.	TRBV10-3	TGTGCCATCAGTGAGTCGTTCGTCAGTAACTATGGCTACACCTTC	CAISESFVSNYGYTF
.	TRBJ2-3	once	TRBV5-6	TGTGCCAGCAGCTTGAGTCGGGGGTCGCGCACAGATACGCAGTATTTT	CASSLSRGSRTDTQYF
TRBD2	TRBJ2-5	few	TRBV20-1	TGCAGTGCTAGCGTGAATAGCGGGTACCAAGAGACCCAGTACTTC	CSASVNSGYQETQYF
.	TRBJ1-4	.	TRBV9	TGTGCCAGCACCCGAACCGGGACTATGGGGGAAAAACTGTTTTTT	CASTRTGTMGEKLFF
.	TRBJ2-4	few	TRBV7-2	TGTGCCAGCAGCTTAGGAAGGGGGGACATTCAGTACTTC	CASSLGRGDIQYF
TRBD1	TRBJ2-2	few	TRBV4-1	TGCGCCAGCAGCCTCCGGGACAGGGCCGGGGAGCTGTTTTTT	CASSLRDRAGELFF
.	TRBJ1-5	.	TRBV15	TGTGCCACCAGCACGGGTGATCAGCCCCAGCATTTT	CATSTGDQPQHF
.	TRBJ1-3	.	TRBV11-2	TGTGCCAGCAGCACCGGGGACTACTCTGGAAACACCATATATTTT	CASSTGDYSGNTIYF
TRBD1	TRBJ1-5	.	TRBV4-1	TGCGCCAGCAGCCAAGTACAGGGGGCGCGGCAGCCCCAGCATTTT	CASSQVQGARQPQHF
.	TRBJ2-2	.	TRBV24-1	TGTGCCACCAGTGATTCATTCGGACTATTCACCGGGGAGCTGTTTTTT	CATSDSFGLFTGELFF
.	TRBJ1-1	.	TRBV11-3	TGTGCCAGCAGCTTTGACGGTAGCAACACTGAAGCTTTCTTT	CASSFDGSNTEAFF
TRBD1	TRBJ2-3	once	TRBV30	TGTGCCGGACTAACGGGACAGGGTTGGGGCACAGATACGCAGTATTTT	CAGLTGQGWGTDTQYF
TRBD1	TRBJ1-5	many	TRBV7-9	TGTGCCAGCAGCTTAGCTCTGGACAGGGGGTTAAGCAATCAGCCCCAGCATTTT	CASSLALDRGLSNQPQHF
.	TRBJ1-6	once	TRBV28	TGTGCCAGCAGTTTGCCGGATCCGGGGAATTCACCCCTCCACTTT	CASSLPDPGNSPLHF
TRBD2	TRBJ2-3	many	TRBV4-2	TGTGCCAGCAGCCAAGATCGGGGACTAGCGAATACAGATACGCAGTATTTT	CASSQDRGLANTDTQYF
TRBD2	TRBJ2-7	few	TRBV6-5	TGTGCCAGCAGCGAAGGGAGGGGTCCCTACGAGCAGTACTTC	CASSEGRGPYEQYF
.	TRBJ2-2	.	TRBV20-1	TGCAGTGCTAGAGTGACGGCGGGAATTCGGCGCACCGGGGAGCTGTTTTTT	CSARVTAGIRRTGELFF
TRBD1	TRBJ1-1	many	TRBV7-2	TGTGCCAGCACCTATACTGGACAGGGGAGAGAAGCTTTCTTT	CASTYTGQGREAFF
.	TRBJ2-3	few	TRBV12-3/TRBV12-4	TGTGCCAGCAGTTTTATACGATCCTCTAGCACAGATACGCAGTATTTT	CASSFIRSSSTDTQYF
.	TRBJ2-1	few	TRBV10-3	TGTGCCGTGACCAGCTACAATGAGCAGTTCTTC	CAVTSYNEQFF
TRBD1	TRBJ1-1	.	TRBV19	TGTGCCAGTAGTATGGGGGACAGGGTGACTGAAGCTTTCTTT	CASSMGDRVTEAFF
TRBD2	TRBJ2-3	.	TRBV28	TGTGCCAGTTCGACTAGCGGTAGCACAGATACGCAGTATTTT	CASSTSGSTDTQYF
.	TRBJ2-7	.	TRBV28	TGTGCCAGCAGAAGCTCGGGGACTTCCTACGAGCAGTACTTC	CASRSSGTSYEQYF
.	TRBJ1-2	many	TRBV12-3/TRBV12-4	TGTGCCAGCAGTTCAGGGTATGGCTACACCTTC	CASSSGYGYTF
.	TRBJ2-2	.	TRBV12-3/TRBV12-4	TGTGCCAGCAGTCACGGACGGAACACCGGGGAGCTGTTTTTT	CASSHGRNTGELFF
.	TRBJ1-2	.	TRBV5-6	TGTGCCAGCAGCCCTGGGAGCCGGGAGTATGGCTACACCTTC	CASSPGSREYGYTF
.	TRBJ1-2	few	TRBV28	TGTGCCAGCAGTCCCCTGTGGACGGATGGCTACACCTTC	CASSPLWTDGYTF
.	TRBJ2-1	.	TRBV7-6	TGTGCCAGCAGCCTTTTTCCGGGTCGGGATGAGCAGTTCTTC	CASSLFPGRDEQFF
.	TRBJ2-7	many	TRBV7-2	TGTGCCAGCAGCTTAGAGGGATCTCGAAGAAACTACGAGCAGTACTTC	CASSLEGSRRNYEQYF
.	TRBJ2-7	.	TRBV28	TGTGCCAGCACTCCCCAGGGACACCTCTTGGCGGGCGAGCAGTACTTC	CASTPQGHLLAGEQYF
.	TRBJ1-2	.	TRBV6-2/TRBV6-3	TGTGCCAGCAGGGAAACCCTGGGCAAGGGACAAGAAGGCTATGGCTACACCTTC	CASRETLGKGQEGYGYTF
.	TRBJ1-6	few	TRBV25-1	TGTGCCAGCAGTGAATGGGGTTCACCCCTCCACTTT	CASSEWGSPLHF
.	TRBJ1-2	few	TRBV18	TGTGCCAGCTCACCACTCTCTCTAAACTATGGCTACACCTTC	CASSPLSLNYGYTF
.	TRBJ2-1	.	TRBV30	TGTGCCTGGAGCCCAGACGGTTCCTACAATGAGCAGTTCTTC	CAWSPDGSYNEQFF
TRBD1	TRBJ1-2	.	TRBV29-1	TGCAGCGTGCCGGGACAGGGTCGTTATTATGGCTACACCTTC	CSVPGQGRYYGYTF
.	TRBJ2-3	.	TRBV9	TGTGCCAGCAGCGCCGGGACCACCCGCACAGATACGCAGTATTTT	CASSAGTTRTDTQYF
.	TRBJ1-5	.	TRBV7-8	TGTGCCAGCGCCGTTGACAGCAATCAGCCCCAGCATTTT	CASAVDSNQPQHF
.	TRBJ2-5	few	TRBV5-1	TGCGCCAGCAGCTTGGAGGCCAGCCAAGAGACCCAGTACTTC	CASSLEASQETQYF